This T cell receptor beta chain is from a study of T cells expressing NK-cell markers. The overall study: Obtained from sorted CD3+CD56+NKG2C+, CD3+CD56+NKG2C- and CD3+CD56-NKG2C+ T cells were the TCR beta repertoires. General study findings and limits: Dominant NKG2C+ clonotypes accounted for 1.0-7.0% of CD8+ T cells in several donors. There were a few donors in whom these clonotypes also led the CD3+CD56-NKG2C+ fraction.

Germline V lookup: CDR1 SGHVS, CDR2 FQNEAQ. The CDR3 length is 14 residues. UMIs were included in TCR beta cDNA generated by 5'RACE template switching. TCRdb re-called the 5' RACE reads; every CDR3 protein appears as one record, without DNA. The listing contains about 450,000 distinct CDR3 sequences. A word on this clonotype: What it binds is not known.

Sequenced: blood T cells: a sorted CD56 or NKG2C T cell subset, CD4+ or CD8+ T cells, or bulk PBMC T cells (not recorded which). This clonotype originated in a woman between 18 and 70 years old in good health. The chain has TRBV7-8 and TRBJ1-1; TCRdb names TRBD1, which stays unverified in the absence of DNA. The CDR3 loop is CASSLGGVRTEAFF.